This T cell receptor (beta chain) was sequenced in a study of control samples from healthy donors and cancer patients. The V gene end was trimmed by 3 bases and the J gene end by 0 bases; junction bases not matched to a gene: 4. Germline loops: CDR1 MGHDK, CDR2 SYGVNS. The CDR3 totals 16 residues. Data came from immunoSEQ multiplex PCR; TCRdb stores just in-frame clones and leaves some out. The sample lists about 110,000 clones, approximately 87% occurring once. This sequence originates from a woman aged 55-69 years with lung cancer. The rearrangement joins TRBV25-1 to TRBJ1-1; TRBD1 aligns across 10 bases. The sequenced sample consisted of PBMCs. CDR3 in DNA: TGTGCCAGCAGTGACCGGGACAGGGGAATGAACACTGAAGCTTTCTTT. Translated, it gives CASSDRDRGMNTEAFF.